A selection of T cell receptor beta chains follows, all from one sample in a study of cytomegalovirus exposure and HLA in healthy donors. TCRdb keeps only in-frame clones here, not all; method: immunoSEQ multiplex PCR. The table has approximately 180,000 clones, roughly 76% seen once; the top ten hold roughly 4.5%. Sample: PBMCs. Receptors were obtained from a young woman in good health and CMV-seropositive. CDR3s include the opening cysteine and the closing phenylalanine or tryptophan. The D gene is left open where the match is weak. Rows may omit the clone size; those that give it use once, few, many or a size class.

D | J | size | V | CDR3 | DNA
. | TRBJ2-1 | once | TRBV6-1 | CASSEASFYNEQFF | TGTGCCAGCAGTGAAGCGTCCTTCTACAATGAGCAGTTCTTC
TRBD2 | TRBJ2-1 | . | TRBV7-6 | CASSLGRWARGVTPSSYNEQFF | TGTGCCAGCAGCTTAGGCAGGTGGGCCCGGGGGGTGACCCCGAGCTCCTACAATGAGCAGTTCTTC
. | TRBJ2-7 | . | TRBV6-5 | CASSYSSVYEQYF | TGTGCCAGCAGTTACTCTTCAGTTTACGAGCAGTACTTC
. | TRBJ2-5 | . | TRBV5-1 | CASGKGDRPKETQYF | TGCGCCAGCGGAAAGGGGGACCGACCAAAAGAGACCCAGTACTTC
. | TRBJ2-2 | . | TRBV7-8 | CASNHDRANTGELFF | TGTGCCAGCAACCACGACAGAGCAAACACCGGGGAGCTGTTTTTT
TRBD2 | TRBJ2-5 | . | TRBV5-1 | CASSPTAGSSGGKETQYF | TGCGCCAGCAGCCCCACGGCCGGCTCTAGCGGGGGTAAAGAGACCCAGTACTTC
. | TRBJ2-1 | . | TRBV9 | CASSPNGEEYNEQFF | TGTGCCAGCAGCCCAAACGGGGAAGAATACAATGAGCAGTTCTTC
. | TRBJ2-7 | . | TRBV19 | CASSIGQGYEQYF | TGTGCCAGTAGTATCGGCCAGGGTTACGAGCAGTACTTC
. | TRBJ2-5 | . | TRBV7-9 | CASSLTEYQETQYF | TGTGCCAGCAGCTTAACAGAGTACCAAGAGACCCAGTACTTC
TRBD1 | TRBJ1-1 | . | TRBV5-1 | CASSSQGVLTEAFF | TGCGCCAGCAGCTCTCAGGGGGTCCTCACTGAAGCTTTCTTT
TRBD1 | TRBJ1-6 | . | TRBV5-4 | CASSSWTGGESPLHF | TGTGCCAGCAGCTCCTGGACAGGGGGCGAATCACCCCTCCACTTT
. | TRBJ1-1 | few | TRBV7-6 | CASSPYRSEAFF | TGTGCCAGCAGCCCCTACAGGTCTGAAGCTTTCTTT
TRBD1 | TRBJ1-4 | . | TRBV29-1 | CSVEGTGGEKLFF | TGCAGCGTTGAAGGGACAGGGGGGGAAAAACTGTTTTTT
. | TRBJ1-4 | . | TRBV30 | CAWSVQEKLFF | TGTGCCTGGAGTGTACAGGAAAAACTGTTTTTT
TRBD1 | TRBJ2-7 | . | TRBV13 | CASMQSYAGTGGDRSYEQYF | TGTGCCAGCATGCAATCCTACGCTGGGACAGGGGGCGATAGGTCCTACGAGCAGTACTTC
. | TRBJ2-3 | . | TRBV5-1 | CASSLVGRGDTQYF | TGCGCCAGCAGCTTGGTAGGGCGGGGTGATACGCAGTATTTT
. | TRBJ1-2 | . | TRBV5-5 | CASSLGTLRGNYGYTF | TGTGCCAGCAGCTTGGGGACGTTAAGGGGGAACTATGGCTACACCTTC
. | TRBJ1-2 | . | TRBV27 | CASSPTPGNTNYGYTF | TGTGCCAGCAGTCCCACCCCCGGGAACACTAACTATGGCTACACCTTC
. | TRBJ1-1 | . | TRBV6-6 | CASSTGRSGFSAEAFF | TGTGCCAGCAGTACTGGGCGTTCAGGGTTCAGTGCTGAAGCTTTCTTT
TRBD1 | TRBJ1-1 | . | TRBV28 | CASSLVQGDTEAFF | TGTGCCAGCAGTTTAGTCCAGGGGGATACTGAAGCTTTCTTT
TRBD1 | TRBJ1-1 | . | TRBV5-1 | CASSLAGTGGLNTEAFF | TGCGCCAGCAGCTTGGCCGGGACAGGGGGCTTGAACACTGAAGCTTTCTTT
. | TRBJ1-1 | . | TRBV30 | CAWTQVGRLNTEAFF | TGTGCCTGGACACAGGTGGGCCGTCTGAACACTGAAGCTTTCTTT